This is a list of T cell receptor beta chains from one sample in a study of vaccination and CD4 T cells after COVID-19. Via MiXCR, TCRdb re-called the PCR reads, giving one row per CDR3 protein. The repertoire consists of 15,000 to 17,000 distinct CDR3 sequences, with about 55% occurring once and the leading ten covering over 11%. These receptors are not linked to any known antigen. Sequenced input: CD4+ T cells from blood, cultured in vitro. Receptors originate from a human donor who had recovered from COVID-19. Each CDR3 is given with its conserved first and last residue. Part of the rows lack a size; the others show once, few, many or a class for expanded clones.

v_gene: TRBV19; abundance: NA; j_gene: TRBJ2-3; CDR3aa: CASSTRGDTQYF
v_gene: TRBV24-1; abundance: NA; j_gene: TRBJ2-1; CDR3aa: CATSFGGTRSSYNEQFF
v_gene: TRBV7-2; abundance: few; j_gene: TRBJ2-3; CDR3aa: CASSLRGGTDTQYF
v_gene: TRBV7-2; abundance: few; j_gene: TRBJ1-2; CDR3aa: CASSLAGAGGYGYTF
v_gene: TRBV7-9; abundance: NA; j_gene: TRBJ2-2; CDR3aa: CASSSAQGYTGELFF
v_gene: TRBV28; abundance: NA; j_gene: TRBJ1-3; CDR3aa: CASSFLGSGNTIYF
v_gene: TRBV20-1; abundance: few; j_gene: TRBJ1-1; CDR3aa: CSAGGKGRWGTEAFF
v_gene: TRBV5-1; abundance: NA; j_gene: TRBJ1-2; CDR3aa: CASSLDSSYGYTF
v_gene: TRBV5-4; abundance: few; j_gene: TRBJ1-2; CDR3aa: CASSLRDRVGGYTF
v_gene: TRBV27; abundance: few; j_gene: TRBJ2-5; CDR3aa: CASRGTGRGETQYF
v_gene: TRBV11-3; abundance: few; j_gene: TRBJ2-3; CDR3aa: CASSPRSSGDTDTQYF
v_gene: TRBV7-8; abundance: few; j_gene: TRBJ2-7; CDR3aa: CASSSLRLEGQYF
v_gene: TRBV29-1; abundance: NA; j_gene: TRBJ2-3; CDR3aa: CSVAPGDTQYF
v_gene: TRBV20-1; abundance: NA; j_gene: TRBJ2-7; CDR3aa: CSARDPRLTSSYEQYF
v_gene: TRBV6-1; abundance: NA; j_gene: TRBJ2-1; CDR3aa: CADPHYTSYNEQFF